The clone carrying this TCR beta chain was found a few times. For the second PCR, which ran for about 6 to 11 cycles, a sample-barcoded 5' primer and a J-beta primer mix were used. TCRdb independently ran MiXCR on the 5' RACE reads; one entry per CDR3 protein. This sample has under 700,000 distinct CDR3 sequences, with about 24% found just once. CDR1 SGHRS and CDR2 YFSETQ come from the germline V gene. V was trimmed by 3 bases and J by 6 bases, leaving 16 bases between them. The CDR3 extends over 14 amino acids. These data come from a study of blood T cells in healthy people across ages. This sample also appeared in a second study, on T cells of mothers and their children. From that paper: An overlap that was slightly higher, though non-significant, was seen in related mother-child pairs versus unrelated pairs.

The sequence was collected from a boy younger than 18 in good health. Sequenced: blood. This chain joins TRBV5-1 and TRBJ2-7, with D possibly matching TRBD1 (5 bases). Here the CDR3 reads CASSWARGFGEQYF. The CDR3 region has the DNA TGCGCCAGCAGCTGGGCTAGGGGCTTTGGCGAGCAGTACTTC.